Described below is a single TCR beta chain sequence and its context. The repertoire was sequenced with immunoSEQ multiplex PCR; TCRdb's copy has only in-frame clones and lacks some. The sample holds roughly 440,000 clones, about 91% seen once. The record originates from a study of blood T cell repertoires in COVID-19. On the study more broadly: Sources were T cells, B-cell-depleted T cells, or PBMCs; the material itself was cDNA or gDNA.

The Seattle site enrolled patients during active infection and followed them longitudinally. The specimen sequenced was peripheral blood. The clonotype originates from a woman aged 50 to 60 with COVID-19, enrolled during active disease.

The DNA for the CDR3 is TGTGCCAGCAGCCAATTTGTGGGGGGCCAAGAGACCCAGTACTTC. This codes for CASSQFVGGQETQYF. This rearrangement joins TRBV3-1 (or the pseudogene TRBV3-2) to TRBJ2-5; tentatively, D is TRBD2 (6 bases). The CDR3 sequence is 15 residues long. With 2 bases removed from V and 1 base from J, the gap between germline ends came to 11 bases. CDR1 is LGHDT and CDR2 is YNNKEL in the germline V gene (reference sequence).